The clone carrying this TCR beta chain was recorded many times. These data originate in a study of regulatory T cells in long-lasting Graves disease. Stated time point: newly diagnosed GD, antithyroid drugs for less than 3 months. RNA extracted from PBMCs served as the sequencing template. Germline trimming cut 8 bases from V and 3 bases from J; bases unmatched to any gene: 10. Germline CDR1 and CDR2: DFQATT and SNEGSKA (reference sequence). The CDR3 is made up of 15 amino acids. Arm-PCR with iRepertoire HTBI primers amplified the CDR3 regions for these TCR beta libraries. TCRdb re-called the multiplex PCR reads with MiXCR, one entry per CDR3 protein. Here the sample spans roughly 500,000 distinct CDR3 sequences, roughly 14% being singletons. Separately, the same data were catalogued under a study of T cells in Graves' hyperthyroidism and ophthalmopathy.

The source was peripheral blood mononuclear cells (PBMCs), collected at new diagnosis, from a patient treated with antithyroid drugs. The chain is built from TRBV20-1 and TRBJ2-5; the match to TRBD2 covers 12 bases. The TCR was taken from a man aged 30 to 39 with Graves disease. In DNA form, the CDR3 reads TGCAGTAGCGAGGGCCTAGCGGGAGGGGAAGAGACCCAGTACTTC. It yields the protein CSSEGLAGGEETQYF.